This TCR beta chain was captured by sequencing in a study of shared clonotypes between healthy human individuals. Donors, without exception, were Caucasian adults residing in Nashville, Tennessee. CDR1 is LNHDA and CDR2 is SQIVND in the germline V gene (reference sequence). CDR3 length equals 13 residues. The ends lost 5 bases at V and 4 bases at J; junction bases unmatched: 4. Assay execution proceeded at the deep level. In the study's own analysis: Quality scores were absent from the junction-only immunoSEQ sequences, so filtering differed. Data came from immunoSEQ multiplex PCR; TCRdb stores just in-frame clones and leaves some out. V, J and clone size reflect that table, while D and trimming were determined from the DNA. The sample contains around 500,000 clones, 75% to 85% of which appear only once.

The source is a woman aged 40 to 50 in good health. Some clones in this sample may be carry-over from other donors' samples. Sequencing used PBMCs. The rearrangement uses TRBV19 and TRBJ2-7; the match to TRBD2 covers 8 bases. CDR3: CASSVGGGYEQYF. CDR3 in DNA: TGTGCCAGTAGTGTCGGGGGGGGGTACGAGCAGTACTTC.